This is a list of T cell receptor beta chains from one sample in a study of blood T cell repertoires in COVID-19. Only in-frame clones appear in the TCRdb table, and some are missing; sequencing was by immunoSEQ multiplex PCR. The sample includes 45,000 to 65,000 clones, around 83% of them seen just once. Sequencing input: peripheral blood. The source of these receptors is a man aged 65-85 years with active COVID-19. CDR3s include the opening cysteine and the closing phenylalanine or tryptophan. A D gene is named only where the DNA matches it firmly. Clone size is stated in some rows and not others, as once, few, many or a class when expanded.

size: few; D: -; V: TRBV13; J: TRBJ2-7; CDR3: CASSLPDSPYEQYF; DNA: TGTGCCAGCAGCTTACCGGACTCACCCTACGAGCAGTACTTC
size: -; D: TRBD2; V: TRBV5-1; J: TRBJ2-3; CDR3: CASSPPGGFADTQYF; DNA: TGCGCCAGCAGCCCCCCCGGGGGGTTTGCAGATACGCAGTATTTT
size: once; D: -; V: TRBV10-3; J: TRBJ1-5; CDR3: CAISDRLGQPQHF; DNA: TGTGCCATCAGTGACAGGCTTGGTCAGCCCCAGCATTTT
size: -; D: TRBD1; V: TRBV28; J: TRBJ1-2; CDR3: CASSPRQGPYGYTF; DNA: TGTGCCAGCAGTCCTCGACAGGGCCCCTATGGCTACACCTTC
size: once; D: TRBD1; V: TRBV5-1; J: TRBJ2-3; CDR3: CASSVGQGGPTDTQYF; DNA: TGCGCCAGCAGTGTGGGACAGGGGGGCCCCACAGATACGCAGTATTTT
size: once; D: -; V: TRBV9; J: TRBJ2-5; CDR3: CASSVVGSPGETQYF; DNA: TGTGCCAGCAGCGTAGTAGGTAGTCCGGGGGAGACCCAGTACTTC
size: -; D: TRBD1; V: TRBV7-2; J: TRBJ2-3; CDR3: CASSPSGTGARTDTQYF; DNA: TGTGCCAGCAGCCCTTCCGGGACAGGGGCCCGCACAGATACGCAGTATTTT
size: once; D: -; V: TRBV29-1; J: TRBJ1-2; CDR3: CSVSEGNYGYTF; DNA: TGCAGCGTTTCAGAGGGTAACTATGGCTACACCTTC
size: -; D: -; V: TRBV7-2; J: TRBJ1-1; CDR3: CASRPVYEAFF; DNA: TGTGCCAGCAGACCTGTCTATGAAGCTTTCTTT
size: -; D: TRBD2; V: TRBV28; J: TRBJ2-2; CDR3: CASSLSLWTSGGRNTGELFF; DNA: TGTGCCAGCAGTTTATCACTCTGGACTAGCGGGGGCCGCAACACCGGGGAGCTGTTTTTT
size: -; D: -; V: TRBV5-1; J: TRBJ1-1; CDR3: CASSLDTSVGAGTEAFF; DNA: TGCGCCAGCAGCTTGGATACGTCTGTGGGGGCCGGCACTGAAGCTTTCTTT
size: -; D: -; V: TRBV15; J: TRBJ1-2; CDR3: CATSKPDSPDGYTF; DNA: TGTGCCACCAGCAAACCCGACTCCCCGGATGGCTACACCTTC
size: few; D: TRBD2; V: TRBV6-5; J: TRBJ2-1; CDR3: CASTGGAYNEQFF; DNA: TGTGCCAGCACGGGGGGGGCGTACAATGAGCAGTTCTTC
size: -; D: TRBD1; V: TRBV11-2; J: TRBJ2-3; CDR3: CASSSQGANTQYF; DNA: TGTGCCAGCAGCTCCCAGGGGGCAAATACGCAGTATTTT
size: -; D: -; V: TRBV30; J: TRBJ2-6; CDR3: CAWSVLTAVLTF; DNA: TGTGCCTGGAGTGTCCTGACAGCCGTCCTGACTTTC
size: -; D: -; V: TRBV6-5; J: TRBJ2-3; CDR3: CASSSSTDTQYF; DNA: TGTGCCAGCAGTTCAAGCACAGATACGCAGTATTTT
size: -; D: -; V: TRBV11-1; J: TRBJ2-5; CDR3: CASSLGGGGETQYF; DNA: TGTGCCAGCAGCTTAGGGGGAGGTGGGGAGACCCAGTACTTC
size: -; D: TRBD1; V: TRBV6-6; J: TRBJ2-7; CDR3: CASRWTGETYEQYF; DNA: TGTGCCAGCAGATGGACAGGGGAAACCTACGAGCAGTACTTC
size: -; D: TRBD1; V: TRBV19; J: TRBJ2-7; CDR3: CASRARDRGPYEQYF; DNA: TGTGCCAGTAGAGCCCGGGACAGGGGGCCTTACGAGCAGTACTTC
size: -; D: TRBD2; V: TRBV7-9; J: TRBJ2-3; CDR3: CASSLSGRGGTDTQYF; DNA: TGTGCCAGCAGCTTATCCGGGCGGGGGGGCACAGATACGCAGTATTTT
size: -; D: -; V: TRBV19; J: TRBJ1-1; CDR3: CASTVRNTEAFF; DNA: TGTGCCAGTACAGTCCGGAACACTGAAGCTTTCTTT
size: few; D: -; V: TRBV30; J: TRBJ1-2; CDR3: CAWSTGNNYGYTF; DNA: TGTGCCTGGAGTACAGGGAATAACTATGGCTACACCTTC
size: -; D: -; V: TRBV5-1; J: TRBJ2-2; CDR3: CASSLGQTSTGELFF; DNA: TGCGCCAGCAGCTTGGGTCAAACGAGTACCGGGGAGCTGTTTTTT
size: -; D: TRBD1; V: TRBV2; J: TRBJ2-4; CDR3: CASSGDRGGGNIQYF; DNA: TGTGCCAGCAGTGGCGACAGGGGAGGTGGGAACATTCAGTACTTC
size: -; D: -; V: TRBV15; J: TRBJ1-1; CDR3: CATSRDALNTEAFF; DNA: TGTGCCACCAGCAGAGATGCGCTTAACACTGAAGCTTTCTTT
size: -; D: TRBD2; V: TRBV5-1; J: TRBJ2-3; CDR3: CASSLARSGGGDTQYF; DNA: TGCGCCAGCAGCTTGGCCCGGAGCGGGGGTGGCGATACGCAGTATTTT
size: -; D: -; V: TRBV21-1; J: TRBJ2-6; CDR3: CARGQGLASGANVLTF; DNA: TGTGCCAGAGGACAGGGTTTGGCCTCTGGGGCCAACGTCCTGACTTTC
size: -; D: -; V: TRBV3-1/TRBV3-2; J: TRBJ2-1; CDR3: CASSQDTLATNEQFF; DNA: TGTGCCAGCAGCCAAGACACCCTAGCGACCAATGAGCAGTTCTTC
size: -; D: TRBD2; V: TRBV7-3; J: TRBJ2-3; CDR3: CASSLNRRGAQYF; DNA: TGTGCCAGCAGCTTAAATCGCCGGGGGGCGCAGTATTTT
size: -; D: TRBD2; V: TRBV7-3; J: TRBJ2-1; CDR3: CASSPGTSGGRYNEQFF; DNA: TGTGCCAGCAGCCCCGGGACTAGCGGGGGAAGGTACAATGAGCAGTTCTTC
size: -; D: -; V: TRBV7-2; J: TRBJ1-3; CDR3: CASSLRQALYLSGNTIYF; DNA: TGTGCCAGCAGCTTGAGACAGGCTCTCTACCTCTCTGGAAACACCATATATTTT
size: -; D: TRBD2; V: TRBV5-1; J: TRBJ2-3; CDR3: CASSSGTSGASSTDTQYF; DNA: TGCGCCAGCAGCAGCGGGACTAGCGGGGCTTCTAGCACAGATACGCAGTATTTT
size: -; D: -; V: TRBV5-1; J: TRBJ1-1; CDR3: CASSIGSGATMNTEAFF; DNA: TGCGCCAGCAGCATAGGGTCAGGGGCCACCATGAACACTGAAGCTTTCTTT
size: -; D: TRBD1; V: TRBV5-6; J: TRBJ1-2; CDR3: CASSSRQGNDYGYTF; DNA: TGTGCCAGCAGCTCGAGACAGGGGAACGACTATGGCTACACCTTC
size: -; D: TRBD2; V: TRBV4-1; J: TRBJ2-5; CDR3: CASSQDGAGGTQYF; DNA: TGCGCCAGCAGCCAAGACGGGGCGGGGGGGACCCAGTACTTC
size: once; D: TRBD2; V: TRBV6-4; J: TRBJ2-7; CDR3: CASSELAGGTYEQYF; DNA: TGTGCCAGCAGTGAACTAGCGGGGGGGACCTACGAGCAGTACTTC
size: -; D: -; V: TRBV7-2; J: TRBJ2-2; CDR3: CASSLGGVGSGELFF; DNA: TGTGCCAGCAGCCTCGGAGGGGTGGGATCCGGGGAGCTGTTTTTT
size: -; D: -; V: TRBV5-1; J: TRBJ1-3; CDR3: CASSSQVAGNTIYF; DNA: TGCGCCAGCAGCTCACAGGTTGCTGGAAACACCATATATTTT
size: -; D: TRBD2; V: TRBV18; J: TRBJ2-7; CDR3: CASSAGTSDEQYF; DNA: TGTGCCAGCTCAGCCGGGACTAGCGACGAGCAGTACTTC
size: -; D: TRBD1; V: TRBV6-5; J: TRBJ2-7; CDR3: CASSYVQGASYEQYF; DNA: TGTGCCAGCAGTTACGTACAGGGGGCCTCCTACGAGCAGTACTTC
size: -; D: -; V: TRBV4-3; J: TRBJ1-4; CDR3: CASSQDYHRSNEKLFF; DNA: TGCGCCAGCAGCCAAGATTACCACAGGTCGAATGAAAAACTGTTTTTT
size: -; D: -; V: TRBV6-1; J: TRBJ1-3; CDR3: CASSGRFQGGRGNTIYF; DNA: TGTGCCAGCAGTGGAAGATTTCAGGGAGGTCGGGGAAACACCATATATTTT
size: -; D: -; V: TRBV6-5; J: TRBJ1-3; CDR3: CASSYSRALSGNTIYF; DNA: TGTGCCAGCAGTTACTCGAGGGCACTCTCTGGAAACACCATATATTTT
size: -; D: -; V: TRBV7-9; J: TRBJ1-1; CDR3: CASSLGGEGEAFF; DNA: TGTGCCAGCAGCTTAGGCGGCGAGGGTGAAGCTTTCTTT
size: -; D: -; V: TRBV10-3; J: TRBJ2-2; CDR3: CAISGGAGELFF; DNA: TGTGCCATCAGTGGCGGGGCCGGGGAGCTGTTTTTT
size: -; D: TRBD2; V: TRBV7-3; J: TRBJ2-1; CDR3: CASSRGTSGASHNEQFF; DNA: TGTGCCAGCAGCCGTGGGACTAGCGGGGCTTCCCACAATGAGCAGTTCTTC
size: once; D: -; V: TRBV2; J: TRBJ1-5; CDR3: CASTRGSQPQHF; DNA: TGTGCCAGCACACGGGGGAGTCAGCCCCAGCATTTT
size: -; D: TRBD1; V: TRBV9; J: TRBJ2-2; CDR3: CASSSRRTGGGGELFF; DNA: TGTGCCAGCAGCTCACGAAGGACAGGGGGCGGCGGGGAGCTGTTTTTT
size: -; D: -; V: TRBV27; J: TRBJ1-1; CDR3: CASSTSAGVSSTEAFF; DNA: TGTGCCAGCAGCACCTCAGCCGGGGTCAGCTCCACTGAAGCTTTCTTT
size: -; D: -; V: TRBV27; J: TRBJ1-1; CDR3: CASSSSGRGEAFF; DNA: TGTGCCAGCAGTTCCTCCGGGAGGGGAGAAGCTTTCTTT
size: -; D: TRBD1; V: TRBV19; J: TRBJ1-5; CDR3: CARPQGSGQPQHF; DNA: TGTGCCAGACCACAGGGGAGTGGACAGCCCCAGCATTTT
size: -; D: -; V: TRBV27; J: TRBJ2-7; CDR3: CASSPRPKVGLNSRQYF; DNA: TGTGCCAGCAGTCCGAGGCCTAAGGTGGGGCTGAATAGTCGGCAGTACTTC
size: -; D: -; V: TRBV7-3; J: TRBJ1-1; CDR3: CASSLEGDTEAFF; DNA: TGTGCCAGCAGCTTAGAGGGGGACACTGAAGCTTTCTTT
size: -; D: -; V: TRBV19; J: TRBJ2-4; CDR3: CASSIDLDRGAKNIQYF; DNA: TGTGCCAGTAGTATAGATCTCGACCGAGGGGCCAAAAACATTCAGTACTTC
size: -; D: -; V: TRBV20-1; J: TRBJ2-3; CDR3: CSAPRDKPQYF; DNA: TGCAGTGCACCCCGGGACAAGCCGCAGTATTTT
size: once; D: -; V: TRBV14; J: TRBJ1-2; CDR3: CASSQETYRAPLYGYTF; DNA: TGTGCCAGCAGCCAAGAGACCTACAGGGCTCCACTATATGGCTACACCTTC
size: -; D: -; V: TRBV14; J: TRBJ2-2; CDR3: CASSQRGMPGELFF; DNA: TGTGCCAGCAGTCAGAGGGGGATGCCCGGGGAGCTGTTTTTT